One and the same sample provided the 18 T cell receptor beta chains below, sequenced in a study of response to subunit inactivated influenza vaccine. TCRdb re-called the RT-PCR reads through MiXCR, storing one row per CDR3 protein. The profile shows some 540,000 distinct CDR3 sequences, around a quarter of them singletons. The same sample was also studied in work on T cells expressing NK-cell markers. From that study: What made the TCR beta cDNA was 5'RACE template switching with UMIs.

The input for sequencing was CD4+ T cells sorted from PBMCs, taken about 11 days after vaccination. The receptors originated from a man over 45 who received an inactivated influenza vaccine.

This clonotype was detected only a few times. The V and J genes are TRBV29-1 and TRBJ1-1; 7 nucleotides align to TRBD1. With 5 bases clipped from V and 1 base from J, the junction kept 4 bases outside the gene matches. Germline assignment: CDR1 SQVTM and CDR2 ANQGSEA. CDR3 length equals 13 residues. In DNA form, the CDR3 reads TGCAGCGTTTCAGGGGGTAGGAACACTGAAGCTTTCTTT. Amino acids: CSVSGGRNTEAFF.

The table lists this clonotype with a few counts. The V gene is TRBV7-9, the J gene TRBJ2-7; 7 bases align to TRBD2. Germline CDR1 reads SEHNR; CDR2 reads FQNEAQ (reference sequence). The CDR3 contains 13 residues. V was clipped by 1 base and J by 6 bases; unmatched bases: 3. In DNA form, the CDR3 reads TGTGCCAGCAGCTTAGTTACTAGCGCCGAGCAGTACTTC. It is translated as CASSLVTSAEQYF.

This chain links TRBV14 with TRBJ2-5; 8 bases fit TRBD1. This CDR3 is 16 amino acids long. Germline CDR1 reads SGHDN; CDR2 reads FVKESK. The J segment lost 2 bases and the V segment lost 3 bases, leaving 8 bases of the junction unmatched. The CDR3 DNA follows: TGTGCCAGCAGCCAGTTACCTGGACAGGGACAAGAGACCCAGTACTTC. Translating it yields CASSQLPGQGQETQYF.

This clonotype was counted ten times or more. The rearrangement joins TRBV25-1 to TRBJ1-2; TRBD1 matches at 8 bases. The CDR3 consists of 13 residues. With 1 base clipped from V and 13 bases from J, the junction kept 8 bases outside the gene matches. The germline V gene encodes CDR1 MGHDK and CDR2 SYGVNS. The CDR3 bases are TGTGCCAGCAGTGAATCGGGACAGGCTCGTTTCACCTTC. Translating gives CASSESGQARFTF.

This clonotype was found a few times. This chain uses TRBV6-2 or TRBV6-3 with TRBJ2-7, with 11 bases lining up with TRBD2. Germline V CDR1 and CDR2: MNHEY, SVGEGT. This CDR3 is built from 14 residues. The V and J ends lost 6 bases and 1 base, in that order; junction bases with no gene match: 2. The CDR3 loop is CASRPSGRSYEQYF. The CDR3, as DNA: TGTGCCAGCAGACCTAGCGGGAGGTCCTACGAGCAGTACTTC.

In its sample, this clonotype was seen a few times. J is TRBJ2-3 and V is TRBV4-3; unclear D gene. V lost 5 bases and J lost 4, with 16 bases in between. Germline-derived CDR1 and CDR2 are LGHNA and YSLEER. CDR3 length equals 15 residues. The CDR3 sequence is CASSMDPGGADTQYF. CDR3 coding DNA: TGCGCCAGCAGCATGGACCCAGGTGGGGCAGATACGCAGTATTTT.

The chain links TRBV6-1 to TRBJ1-5, with 9 bases that match TRBD1. Unmatched junction bases numbered 8, after V lost 4 bases and J lost 4 bases. The CDR3 is made up of 16 amino acids. CDR1 and CDR2 (germline): MNHNS, SASEGT. The chain's CDR3 is CASSAPGQGANQPQHF. The CDR3 nucleotides read TGTGCCAGCAGTGCTCCGGGACAGGGAGCAAATCAGCCCCAGCATTTT.

V usage is TRBV5-5 and J usage is TRBJ2-3; D might be TRBD1 or TRBD2, each matching 6 bases. Trimming took off 4 bases at V and 2 bases at J, with 14 bases between the two ends. The CDR3 sequence is 15 residues long. From germline, CDR1 is SGHKS and CDR2 YYEKEE (reference sequence). The CDR3 coding sequence is TGTGCCAGCAGCCCTCGGGGGCCCCTCACAGATACGCAGTATTTT. Amino acid sequence: CASSPRGPLTDTQYF.

The chain recombines TRBV6-5 with TRBJ1-1; 7 positions match TRBD1. This CDR3 comprises 17 residues. Germline V gene data show CDR1 as MNHEY and CDR2 as SVGAGI. Unmatched junction bases numbered 11, after V lost 4 bases and J lost 0 bases. In nucleotides, the CDR3 is TGTGCCAGCAGTTCTTATCGACAGGGTCGGGTGAACACTGAAGCTTTCTTT. It translates to CASSSYRQGRVNTEAFF.

The chain carries TRBV4-1 and TRBJ1-2; the match to TRBD1 covers 8 bases. Germline V lookup: CDR1 MGHRA, CDR2 YSYEKL. The CDR3 length is 16 residues. Losses at the gene ends were 1 base for V and 2 bases for J; bases not matched to a gene: 6. The CDR3, as DNA: TGCGCCAGCAGCCAAGTCGGAGGACAGGGCAACTATGGCTACACCTTC. It encodes CASSQVGGQGNYGYTF.

This clonotype appeared a few times. This rearrangement joins TRBV7-3 to TRBJ2-3, with TRBD1 as a possible D gene (5 bases). Trimming shortened V by 0 bases and J by 6 bases, and 13 bases separated the two germline ends. CDR3 length: 15 amino acids. Looked up from germline, CDR1 is SGHTA and CDR2 is FQGTGA. The CDR3 coding sequence is TGTGCCAGCAGCTTAACCTCCACCAGGGTGGATACGCAGTATTTT. It codes for CASSLTSTRVDTQYF.

There are many counts of this clonotype. This rearrangement joins TRBV5-1 to TRBJ2-7; D gene uncertain. Germline CDR1 SGHRS, CDR2 YFSETQ. Trimming shortened V by 1 base and J by 5 bases, and 7 bases separated the two germline ends. There are 12 residues in the CDR3. This CDR3 is CASSLFADEQYF. CDR3 sequence (DNA): TGCGCCAGCAGCTTGTTTGCCGACGAGCAGTACTTC.

The chain has TRBV12-5 and TRBJ2-5, with TRBD2 as a possible D gene (6 bases). The CDR3 sequence is 16 residues long. Germline V gives CDR1 LGHNT, CDR2 FRNRAP. V lost 8 bases and J lost 5, with 24 bases in between. This CDR3 reads CASSKMEGFLWETQYF. In DNA form, the CDR3 reads TGTGCTAGTTCCAAGATGGAGGGGTTTCTCTGGGAGACCCAGTACTTC.

The chain recombines TRBV6-5 with TRBJ2-1; D gene unclear. This CDR3 has 15 residues. The V gene's germline CDR1 is MNHEY and CDR2 SVGAGI. V dropped 1 base and J dropped 0 bases, with 7 bases sitting between them. The CDR3 region has the DNA TGTGCCAGCAGTTACTATGTGGCCTCCTACAATGAGCAGTTCTTC. Its translation: CASSYYVASYNEQFF.

The sample holds a few counts of this clonotype. The CDR3 sequence is CASSVGQAYNEQFF. The CDR3 nucleotides read TGTGCCAGCAGTGTAGGACAGGCCTACAATGAGCAGTTCTTC. The chain uses TRBV2 and TRBJ2-1, with 7 bases matching TRBD1. Germline V gene sequence: CDR1 SNHLY, CDR2 FYNNEI. V dropped 4 bases and J dropped 2; count of bases not matched to a gene: 2. CDR3 length: 14 amino acids.

The rearrangement links TRBV29-1 to TRBJ1-1; D unresolved. The V end was cut by 7 bases, the J end by 8 bases, with 11 bases between. CDR3 length: 10 residues. Germline loops: CDR1 SQVTM, CDR2 ANQGSEA. CDR3 residues: CSARTGEAFF. The DNA for the CDR3 is TGCAGCGCTCGGACTGGGGAAGCTTTCTTT.

The chain recombines TRBV7-8 with TRBJ2-7; no firm D call. V was cut by 6 bases and J by 0 bases, with 9 bases left in between. This CDR3 is built from 13 residues. Germline V gives CDR1 SGHVS, CDR2 FQNEAQ. Here the CDR3 reads CASRRQSSYEQYF. Here the CDR3 DNA reads TGTGCCAGCAGACGGCAGAGCTCCTACGAGCAGTACTTC. Using reference TRBV7-8 and TRBJ2-7 for the parts outside the CDR3, the full variable domain is GAGVSQSPRYKVAKRGQDVALRCDPISGHVSLFWYQQALGQGPEFLTYFQNEAQLDKSGLPSDRFFAERPEGSVSTLKIQRTQQEDSAVYLCASRRQSSYEQYFGPGTRLTVT.

This clonotype has only a few counts. The chain employs TRBV7-3 and TRBJ1-1; TRBD1 is a possible D gene (6 bases). Trimming took 5 bases from V and 5 from J, leaving 15 bases between them. The CDR3 has 14 residues. The germline V gene has CDR1 SGHTA and CDR2 FQGTGA. For the CDR3, the DNA is TGTGCCAGCAGCGCACAGGGATTTGGAACTGAAGCTTTCTTT. The encoded protein is CASSAQGFGTEAFF.